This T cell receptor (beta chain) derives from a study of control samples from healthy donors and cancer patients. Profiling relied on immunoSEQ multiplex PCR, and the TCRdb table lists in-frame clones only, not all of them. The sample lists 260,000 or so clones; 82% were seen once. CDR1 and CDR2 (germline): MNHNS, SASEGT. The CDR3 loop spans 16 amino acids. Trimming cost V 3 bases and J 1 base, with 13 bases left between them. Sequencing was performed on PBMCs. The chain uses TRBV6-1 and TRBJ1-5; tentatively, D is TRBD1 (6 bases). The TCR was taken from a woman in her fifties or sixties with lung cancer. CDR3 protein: CASSDRGLDSNQPQHF. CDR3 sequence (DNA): TGTGCCAGCAGTGACAGGGGTTTAGACAGCAATCAGCCCCAGCATTTT.